The clone carrying this T cell receptor (beta chain) has just one count. The antigen remains undetermined. This record comes from a study of neoadjuvant nivolumab and ipilimumab in lung cancer. Study results and caveats: Resected tumors had greater TCR richness and clonality than uninvolved lung. Pretherapy blood TCR richness correlated positively with resected tumor richness. Only two of four nivolumab-treated tumors gained richness and clonality by surgery. Pathologic regression was not significantly tied to TCR clonality.

The germline V gene has CDR1 LGHNT and CDR2 FRNRAP. The CDR3 contains 14 residues. Trimming removed 5 bases at V and 2 bases at J, with 13 bases between. The method was immunoSEQ multiplex PCR; TCRdb's version includes in-frame clones alone and lacks a portion of them. Of tens of thousands of clones listed, approximately 90% are singletons. Material: peripheral blood, obtained after neoadjuvant nivolumab, alone or with ipilimumab, at or shortly before surgery. This receptor was taken from an adult with non-small cell lung cancer. The chain links TRBV12-5 to TRBJ2-7; the D is unclear. CDR3 sequence: CASGTDSPPYEQYF. CDR3 bases: TGTGCTAGTGGTACCGACTCCCCGCCCTACGAGCAGTACTTC.